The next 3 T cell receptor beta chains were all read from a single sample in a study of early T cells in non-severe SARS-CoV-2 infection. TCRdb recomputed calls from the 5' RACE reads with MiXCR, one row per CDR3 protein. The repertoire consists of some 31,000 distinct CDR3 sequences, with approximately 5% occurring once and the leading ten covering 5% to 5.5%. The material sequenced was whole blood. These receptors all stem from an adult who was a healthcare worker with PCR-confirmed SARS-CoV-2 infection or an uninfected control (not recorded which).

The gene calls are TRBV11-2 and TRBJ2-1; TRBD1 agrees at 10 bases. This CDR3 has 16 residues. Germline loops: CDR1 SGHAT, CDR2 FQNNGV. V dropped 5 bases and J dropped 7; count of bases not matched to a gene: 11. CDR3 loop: CASSARQGARTNEQFF. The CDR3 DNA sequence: TGTGCCAGCAGCGCGCGACAGGGGGCGAGGACGAATGAGCAGTTCTTC.

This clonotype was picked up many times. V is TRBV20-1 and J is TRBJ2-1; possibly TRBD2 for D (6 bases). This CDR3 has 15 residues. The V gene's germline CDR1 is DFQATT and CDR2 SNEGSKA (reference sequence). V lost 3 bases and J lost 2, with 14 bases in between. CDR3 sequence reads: CSASIREIPYNEQFF. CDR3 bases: TGCAGTGCTAGTATCCGGGAGATACCCTACAATGAGCAGTTCTTC.

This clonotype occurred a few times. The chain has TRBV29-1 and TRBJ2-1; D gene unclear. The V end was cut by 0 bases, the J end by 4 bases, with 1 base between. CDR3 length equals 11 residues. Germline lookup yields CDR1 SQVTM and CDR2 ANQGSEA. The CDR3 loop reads CSVEEYNEQFF. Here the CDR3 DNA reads TGCAGCGTTGAAGAGTACAATGAGCAGTTCTTC.